This entry describes one TCR beta chain. The ends were cut back, 4 bases at V and 2 bases at J, with 8 bases in the middle. Per the germline V gene, CDR1 is SGHTA and CDR2 is FQGNSA. The CDR3 spans 13 residues. These data originate in a study of blood T cell repertoires in COVID-19. The wider study: Acute and convalescent COVID-19 specimens originated in the United States, Italy and Spain. PBMCs, B-cell-depleted T cells, or T cells provided the cDNA or gDNA that made up the material.

How the authors handled the data: The authors estimated nucleated cell counts from reference gene primer amplification. The method was immunoSEQ multiplex PCR; TCRdb's version includes in-frame clones alone and lacks a portion of them. V and J calls plus clone size are reproduced from that table; the DNA served to infer D and trimming. The table lists about 80,000 clones, more than 65% of them singletons. The sequence was collected from a man at least 80 years old with acute or convalescent COVID-19. The sequenced sample was peripheral blood. The genes are TRBV7-2 and TRBJ2-5, with a weak D call TRBD1 (5 bases). The CDR3 DNA follows: TGTGCCAGCAGCTCCCGGACACAAGAGACCCAGTACTTC. It yields the protein CASSSRTQETQYF.